Described below is a single T cell receptor (beta chain) sequence and its context. What it binds is not known. Expressed TCRB transcripts were sequenced after all isolated RNA was converted to cDNA. It was found that naive, central memory and regulatory T cell samples averaged about 4 million reads. Assay: immunoSEQ multiplex PCR; the TCRdb copy retains only in-frame clones and omits some. The data show over 650,000 clones, over 13% seen once. This specimen belongs to a study of beta chain features in type 1 diabetes. Cells sorted by CD45RO/CCR7/CD25/CD127/CD95/CD27 comprised CD4+ naive, central memory, regulatory and stem cell-like memory cells. There are 19 residues in the CDR3. V lost 2 bases to trimming and J lost 2 bases, with 22 bases between them. Looked up from germline, CDR1 is ENHRY and CDR2 is SYGVKD. The study's findings and limits: TCRB CDR3s were moderately but significantly shorter in Type 1 diabetes patients in all four CD4+ subsets.

The chain combines TRBV10-3 with TRBJ1-3; TRBD1 might be the D (6 bases). This receptor was obtained from a man in his late teens or twenties with type 1 diabetes. The sample taken for sequencing was naive CD4+ T cells from blood. CDR3 nucleotides: TGTGCCATCAGTGAGGGCCCCCTTGGCAGGGGACGGACTGGAAACACCATATATTTT. Its translation is CAISEGPLGRGRTGNTIYF.